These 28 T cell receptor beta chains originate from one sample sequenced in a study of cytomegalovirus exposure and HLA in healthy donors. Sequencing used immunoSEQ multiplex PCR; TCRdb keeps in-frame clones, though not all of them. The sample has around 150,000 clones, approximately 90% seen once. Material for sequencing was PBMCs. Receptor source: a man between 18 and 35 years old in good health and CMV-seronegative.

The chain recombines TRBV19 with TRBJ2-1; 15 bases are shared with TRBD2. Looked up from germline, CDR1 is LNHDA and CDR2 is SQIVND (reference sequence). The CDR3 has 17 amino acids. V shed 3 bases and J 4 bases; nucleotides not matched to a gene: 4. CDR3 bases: TGTGCCAGTAGTATCAAGGGACTAGCGGGAGGATACAATGAGCAGTTCTTC. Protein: CASSIKGLAGGYNEQFF.

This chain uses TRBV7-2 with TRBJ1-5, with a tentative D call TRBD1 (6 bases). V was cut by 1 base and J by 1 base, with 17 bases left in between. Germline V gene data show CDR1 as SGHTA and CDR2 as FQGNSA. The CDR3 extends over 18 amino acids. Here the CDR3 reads CASSLDLSGAGSNQPQHF. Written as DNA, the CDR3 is TGTGCCAGCAGCTTAGATCTGTCAGGGGCCGGGAGCAATCAGCCCCAGCATTTT. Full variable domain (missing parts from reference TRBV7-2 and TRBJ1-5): GAGVSQSPSNKVTEKGKDVELRCDPISGHTALYWYRQSLGQGLEFLIYFQGNSAPDKSGLPSDRFSAERTGGSVSTLTIQRTQQEDSAVYLCASSLDLSGAGSNQPQHFGDGTRLSIL.

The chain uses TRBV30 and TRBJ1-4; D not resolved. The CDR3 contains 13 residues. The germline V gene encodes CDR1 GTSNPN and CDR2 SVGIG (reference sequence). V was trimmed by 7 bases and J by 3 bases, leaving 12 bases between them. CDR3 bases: TGTGCCTCCCCGACACTGTCTAATGAAAAACTGTTTTTT. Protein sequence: CASPTLSNEKLFF.

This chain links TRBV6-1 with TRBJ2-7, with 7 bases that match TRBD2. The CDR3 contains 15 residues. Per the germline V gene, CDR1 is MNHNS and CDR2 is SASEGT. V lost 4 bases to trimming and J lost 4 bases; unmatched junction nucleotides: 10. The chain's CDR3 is CASSARGRGLYEQYF. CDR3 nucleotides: TGTGCCAGCAGTGCACGCGGGCGGGGGTTGTACGAGCAGTACTTC.

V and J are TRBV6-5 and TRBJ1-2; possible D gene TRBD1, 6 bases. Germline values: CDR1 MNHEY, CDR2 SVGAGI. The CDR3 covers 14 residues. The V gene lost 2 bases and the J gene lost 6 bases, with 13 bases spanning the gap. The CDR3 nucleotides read TGTGCCAGCAGTTACACCAGGGGAGTGGATGGCTACACCTTC. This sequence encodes CASSYTRGVDGYTF.

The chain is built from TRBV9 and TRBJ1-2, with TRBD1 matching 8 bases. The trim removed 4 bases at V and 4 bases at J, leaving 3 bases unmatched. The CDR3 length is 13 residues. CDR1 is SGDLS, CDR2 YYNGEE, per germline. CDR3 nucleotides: TGTGCCAGCAGCACCGACAGGGGCTATGGCTACACCTTC. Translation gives CASSTDRGYGYTF.

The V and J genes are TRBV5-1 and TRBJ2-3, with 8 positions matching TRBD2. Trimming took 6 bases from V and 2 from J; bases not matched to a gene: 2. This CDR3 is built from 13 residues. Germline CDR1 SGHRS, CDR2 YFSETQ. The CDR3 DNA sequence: TGCGCCAGCACTAGCGGGTTCACAGATACGCAGTATTTT. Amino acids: CASTSGFTDTQYF. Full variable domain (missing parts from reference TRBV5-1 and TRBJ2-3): KAGVTQTPRYLIKTRGQQVTLSCSPISGHRSVSWYQQTPGQGLQFLFEYFSETQRNKGNFPGRFSGRQFSNSRSEMNVSTLELGDSALYLCASTSGFTDTQYFGPGTRLTVL.

The CDR3 coding sequence is TGTGCCAGCAGCGTAGGAGCGGGGGGCTACAATGAGCAGTTCTTC. It specifies CASSVGAGGYNEQFF. V is TRBV9 and J is TRBJ2-1; 9 nucleotides align to TRBD2. Germline trimming cut 0 bases from V and 3 bases from J; bases unmatched to any gene: 1. The germline gives CDR1 SGDLS, CDR2 YYNGEE. The CDR3 extends over 15 amino acids.

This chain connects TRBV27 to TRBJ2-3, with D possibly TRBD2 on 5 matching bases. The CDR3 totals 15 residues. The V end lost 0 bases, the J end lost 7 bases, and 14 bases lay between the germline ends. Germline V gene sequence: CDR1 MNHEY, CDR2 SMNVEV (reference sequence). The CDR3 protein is CASSLSSVLSHTQYF. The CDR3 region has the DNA TGTGCCAGCAGTTTATCTAGCGTGCTCAGCCATACGCAGTATTTT.

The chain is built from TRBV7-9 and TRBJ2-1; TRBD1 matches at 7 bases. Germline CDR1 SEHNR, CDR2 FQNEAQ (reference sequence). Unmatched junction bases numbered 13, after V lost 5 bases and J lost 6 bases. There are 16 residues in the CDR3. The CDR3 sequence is CASSPWGQKEINEQFF. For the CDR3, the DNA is TGTGCCAGCAGCCCCTGGGGACAGAAAGAAATCAATGAGCAGTTCTTC.

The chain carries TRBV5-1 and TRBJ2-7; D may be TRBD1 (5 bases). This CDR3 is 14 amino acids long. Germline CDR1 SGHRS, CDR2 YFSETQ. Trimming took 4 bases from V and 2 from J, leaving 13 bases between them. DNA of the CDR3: TGCGCCAGCAGCCTTCCGACAGATACCTACGAGCAGTACTTC. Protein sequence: CASSLPTDTYEQYF.

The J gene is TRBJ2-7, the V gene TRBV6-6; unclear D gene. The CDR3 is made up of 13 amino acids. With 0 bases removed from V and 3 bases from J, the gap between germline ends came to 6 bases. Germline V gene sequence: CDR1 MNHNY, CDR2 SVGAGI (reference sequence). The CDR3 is CASSYSIDYEQYV. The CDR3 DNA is TGTGCCAGCAGTTACTCCATAGACTACGAGCAGTACGTC.

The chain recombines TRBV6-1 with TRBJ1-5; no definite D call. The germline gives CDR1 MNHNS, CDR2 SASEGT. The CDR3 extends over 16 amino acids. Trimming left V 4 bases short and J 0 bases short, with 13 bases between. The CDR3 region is CASSAPAGYSNQPQHF. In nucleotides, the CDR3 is TGTGCCAGCAGTGCGCCCGCGGGGTATAGCAATCAGCCCCAGCATTTT.

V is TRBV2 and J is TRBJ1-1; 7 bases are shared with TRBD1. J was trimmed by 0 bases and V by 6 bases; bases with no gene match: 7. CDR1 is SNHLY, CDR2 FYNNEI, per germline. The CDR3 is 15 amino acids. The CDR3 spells CASSFSGQMNTEAFF. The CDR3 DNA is TGTGCCAGCAGCTTTTCGGGACAGATGAACACTGAAGCTTTCTTT.

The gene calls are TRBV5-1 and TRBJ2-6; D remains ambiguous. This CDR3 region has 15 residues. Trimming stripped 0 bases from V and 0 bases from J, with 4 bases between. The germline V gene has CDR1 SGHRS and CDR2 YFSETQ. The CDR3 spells CASSLAVSGANVLTF. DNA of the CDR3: TGCGCCAGCAGCTTGGCGGTCTCTGGGGCCAACGTCCTGACTTTC.

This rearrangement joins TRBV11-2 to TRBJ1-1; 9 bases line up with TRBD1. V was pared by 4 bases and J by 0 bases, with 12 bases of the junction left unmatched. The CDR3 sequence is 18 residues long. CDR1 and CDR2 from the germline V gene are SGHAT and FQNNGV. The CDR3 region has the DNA TGTGCCAGCAGCTCTCCGGCTGGGACAGGGTCCATGAACACTGAAGCTTTCTTT. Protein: CASSSPAGTGSMNTEAFF.

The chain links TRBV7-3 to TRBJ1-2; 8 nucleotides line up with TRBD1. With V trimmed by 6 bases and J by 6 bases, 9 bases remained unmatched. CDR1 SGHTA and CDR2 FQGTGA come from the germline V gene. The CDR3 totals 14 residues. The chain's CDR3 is CASSKGQGMDGYTF. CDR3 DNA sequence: TGTGCCAGCAGTAAAGGACAGGGCATGGATGGCTACACCTTC. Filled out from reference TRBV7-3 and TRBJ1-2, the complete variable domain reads GAGVSQTPSNKVTEKGKYVELRCDPISGHTALYWYRQSLGQGPEFLIYFQGTGAADDSGLPNDRFFAVRPEGSVSTLKIQRTERGDSAVYLCASSKGQGMDGYTFGSGTRLTVV.

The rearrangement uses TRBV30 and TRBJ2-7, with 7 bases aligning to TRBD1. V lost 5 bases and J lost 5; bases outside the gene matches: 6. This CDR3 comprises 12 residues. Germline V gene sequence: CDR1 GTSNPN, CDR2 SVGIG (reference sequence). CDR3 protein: CAWGQVGDEQYF. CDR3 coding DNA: TGTGCCTGGGGACAGGTCGGGGACGAGCAGTACTTC.

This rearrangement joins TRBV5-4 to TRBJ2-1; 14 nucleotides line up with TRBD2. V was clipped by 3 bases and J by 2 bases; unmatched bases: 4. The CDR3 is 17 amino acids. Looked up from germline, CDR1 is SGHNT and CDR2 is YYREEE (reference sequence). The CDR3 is CASSSGGLAGAYNEQFF. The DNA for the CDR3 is TGTGCCAGCAGCTCTGGGGGACTAGCGGGGGCCTACAATGAGCAGTTCTTC.

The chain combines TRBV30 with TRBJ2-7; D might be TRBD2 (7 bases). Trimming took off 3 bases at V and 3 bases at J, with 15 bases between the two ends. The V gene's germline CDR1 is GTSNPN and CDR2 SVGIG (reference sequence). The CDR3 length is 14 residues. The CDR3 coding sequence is TGTGCCTGGAGACGGGGAGGGGGGGGCTACGAGCAGTACGTC. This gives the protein CAWRRGGGGYEQYV.

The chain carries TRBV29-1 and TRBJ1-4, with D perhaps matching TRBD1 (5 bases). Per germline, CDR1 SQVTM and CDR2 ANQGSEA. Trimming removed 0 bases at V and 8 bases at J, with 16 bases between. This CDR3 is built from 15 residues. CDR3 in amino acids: CSVEDEGRAGEKLFF. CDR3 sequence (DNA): TGCAGCGTTGAAGATGAGGGCAGGGCGGGGGAAAAACTGTTTTTT.

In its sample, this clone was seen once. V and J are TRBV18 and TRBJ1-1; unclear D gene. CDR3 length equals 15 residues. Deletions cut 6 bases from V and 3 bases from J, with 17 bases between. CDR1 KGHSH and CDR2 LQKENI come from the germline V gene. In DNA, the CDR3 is TGTGCCAGCTCTTCAATAGGGAGTGGGTACACTGAAGCTTTCTTT. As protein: CASSSIGSGYTEAFF.

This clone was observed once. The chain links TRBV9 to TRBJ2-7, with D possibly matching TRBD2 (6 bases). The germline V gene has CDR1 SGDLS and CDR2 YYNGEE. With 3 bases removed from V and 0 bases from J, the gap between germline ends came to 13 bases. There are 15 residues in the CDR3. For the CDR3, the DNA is TGTGCCAGCAGCGCTTCGGGACTGAGCTCCTACGAGCAGTACTTC. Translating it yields CASSASGLSSYEQYF.

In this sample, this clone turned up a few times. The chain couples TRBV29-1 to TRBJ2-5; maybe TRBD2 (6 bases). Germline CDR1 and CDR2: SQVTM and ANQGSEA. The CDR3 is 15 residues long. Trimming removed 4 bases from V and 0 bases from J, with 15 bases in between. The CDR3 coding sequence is TGCAGCGTTGGTCTTCGCCTAGCGTACCAAGAGACCCAGTACTTC. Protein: CSVGLRLAYQETQYF. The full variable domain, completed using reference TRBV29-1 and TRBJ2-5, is SAVISQKPSRDICQRGTSLTIQCQVDSQVTMMFWYRQQPGQSLTLIATANQGSEATYESGFVIDKFPISRPNLTFSTLTVSNMSPEDSSIYLCSVGLRLAYQETQYFGPGTRLLVL.

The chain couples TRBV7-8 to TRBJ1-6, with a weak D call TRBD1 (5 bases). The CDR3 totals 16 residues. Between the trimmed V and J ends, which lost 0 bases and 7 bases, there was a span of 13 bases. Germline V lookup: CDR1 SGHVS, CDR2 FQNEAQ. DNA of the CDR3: TGTGCCAGCAGCTTAGCGACTCACAGGACCAATTCACCCCTCCACTTT. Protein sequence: CASSLATHRTNSPLHF.

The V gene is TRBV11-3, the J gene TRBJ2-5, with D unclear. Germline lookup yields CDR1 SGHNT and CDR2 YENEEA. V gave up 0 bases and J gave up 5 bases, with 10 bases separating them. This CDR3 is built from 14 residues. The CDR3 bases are TGTGCCAGCAGCTTAGACCGGTCCTTGGAGACCCAGTACTTC. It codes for CASSLDRSLETQYF.

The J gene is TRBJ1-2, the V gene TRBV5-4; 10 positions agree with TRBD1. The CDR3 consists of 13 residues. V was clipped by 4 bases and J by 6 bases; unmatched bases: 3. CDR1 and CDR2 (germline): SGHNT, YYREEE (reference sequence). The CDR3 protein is CASSLGTGDGYTF. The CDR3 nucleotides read TGTGCCAGCAGCCTCGGGACAGGGGATGGCTACACCTTC.

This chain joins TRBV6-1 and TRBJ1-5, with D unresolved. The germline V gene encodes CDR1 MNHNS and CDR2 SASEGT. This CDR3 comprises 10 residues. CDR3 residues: CAPGDQPQHF. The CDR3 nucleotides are TGTGCACCCGGGGATCAGCCCCAGCATTTT.